Listed below are T cell receptor beta chains from one sample, sequenced in a study of T cells in Graves' hyperthyroidism and ophthalmopathy. MiXCR was run by TCRdb on the multiplex PCR reads, yielding one entry per CDR3 protein. The table has 550,000 to 600,000 distinct CDR3 sequences, 16% seen once. The sequenced sample was blood. Receptors originate from a woman younger than 30 with Graves' hyperthyroidism. The CDR3 runs from the conserved cysteine through the conserved F or W.

V gene: TRBV19
CDR3 length: 12
CDR3 protein: CASSIQGREQYF

V gene: TRBV4-1
CDR3 length: 17
CDR3 protein: CASSPPGQGTSTDTQYF

V gene: TRBV24-1
CDR3 length: 14
CDR3 protein: CATRTSGSSDTQYF

V gene: TRBV3-1
CDR3 length: 15
CDR3 protein: CASSHQGVSPGELFF

V gene: TRBV5-1
CDR3 length: 17
CDR3 protein: CASSQLDRGIGVETQYF

V gene: TRBV6-1
CDR3 length: 16
CDR3 protein: CASSEAGAAAGNTQYF

V gene: TRBV6-5
CDR3 length: 15
CDR3 protein: CASSYGRSGRDTQYF

V gene: TRBV15
CDR3 length: 16
CDR3 protein: CATSRGLAGVTGELFF

V gene: TRBV6-1
CDR3 length: 11
CDR3 protein: CASSENDIAFF

V gene: TRBV12-3/TRBV12-4
CDR3 length: 18
CDR3 protein: CASSLAAAWSSSADTQYF

V gene: TRBV7-2
CDR3 length: 12
CDR3 protein: CASSITYNEQFF

V gene: TRBV12-3/TRBV12-4
CDR3 length: 14
CDR3 protein: CASSLQGRTGELFF

V gene: TRBV5-1
CDR3 length: 18
CDR3 protein: CASSYLAGGPRITDTQYF

V gene: TRBV12-3/TRBV12-4
CDR3 length: 16
CDR3 protein: CASSLGVMWRGTEAFF

V gene: TRBV11-3
CDR3 length: 15
CDR3 protein: CASSLGDRTYYEQYF

V gene: TRBV12-3/TRBV12-4
CDR3 length: 18
CDR3 protein: CASNKKAPGLAGGDTQYF

V gene: TRBV6-9
CDR3 length: 13
CDR3 protein: CASSYREDSPLHF

V gene: TRBV5-6
CDR3 length: 14
CDR3 protein: CASSFGTGGTEAFF

V gene: TRBV28
CDR3 length: 15
CDR3 protein: CASSSIGGVGQPQHF

V gene: TRBV6-5
CDR3 length: 13
CDR3 protein: CASSYSRDYGYTF

V gene: TRBV20-1
CDR3 length: 13
CDR3 protein: CSARGQGETEAFF

V gene: TRBV30
CDR3 length: 13
CDR3 protein: CAWEQGIGYEQYF

V gene: TRBV5-1
CDR3 length: 15
CDR3 protein: CASSPMGGSNYGYTF

V gene: TRBV6-2/TRBV6-3
CDR3 length: 16
CDR3 protein: CASSYVAGGSRETQYF

V gene: TRBV2
CDR3 length: 16
CDR3 protein: CASSEELATTNEKLFF

V gene: TRBV3-1
CDR3 length: 14
CDR3 protein: CASNSRPVGETQYF

V gene: TRBV20-1
CDR3 length: 14
CDR3 protein: CSAVRDRDDSPLHF

V gene: TRBV12-3/TRBV12-4
CDR3 length: 16
CDR3 protein: CASSLVASGSNAEQYF

V gene: TRBV7-2
CDR3 length: 13
CDR3 protein: CASSPIRASVAFF

V gene: TRBV6-1
CDR3 length: 14
CDR3 protein: CASFSGGNTGELFF

V gene: TRBV29-1
CDR3 length: 14
CDR3 protein: CSVEGTGSTGELFF

V gene: TRBV3-1
CDR3 length: 14
CDR3 protein: CASSPRREDEKLFF

V gene: TRBV7-9
CDR3 length: 15
CDR3 protein: CASSRRTGANYGYTF

V gene: TRBV24-1
CDR3 length: 15
CDR3 protein: CATSDQLAITGELFF

V gene: TRBV2
CDR3 length: 14
CDR3 protein: CARGTSGSGETQYF

V gene: TRBV7-2
CDR3 length: 12
CDR3 protein: CASSLGRNEQFF

V gene: TRBV6-1
CDR3 length: 13
CDR3 protein: CASSEWTGYGYTF

V gene: TRBV7-8
CDR3 length: 14
CDR3 protein: CASSSDIYNSPLHF

V gene: TRBV2
CDR3 length: 13
CDR3 protein: CASRGRSWNEQYF

V gene: TRBV12-3/TRBV12-4
CDR3 length: 14
CDR3 protein: CASTDGTSGRGSYF

V gene: TRBV28
CDR3 length: 14
CDR3 protein: CASSLNRGLYEQYF

V gene: TRBV6-2/TRBV6-3
CDR3 length: 14
CDR3 protein: CARRDRVIQDTQYF

V gene: TRBV28
CDR3 length: 16
CDR3 protein: CASSPQAGGRAGTQYF

V gene: TRBV5-1
CDR3 length: 13
CDR3 protein: CASSKPGPEGYTF

V gene: TRBV4-3
CDR3 length: 14
CDR3 protein: CASSQGFAYNEQFF

V gene: TRBV6-1
CDR3 length: 15
CDR3 protein: CASSETTGYDETQYF

V gene: TRBV14
CDR3 length: 16
CDR3 protein: CASSLTRLAGIVEQYF

V gene: TRBV10-1
CDR3 length: 18
CDR3 protein: CASSDGLAGDRGTGELFF

V gene: TRBV6-1
CDR3 length: 14
CDR3 protein: CASSEAHQDYEQYF

V gene: TRBV20-1
CDR3 length: 14
CDR3 protein: CSASPSGSPYEQYF

V gene: TRBV12-3/TRBV12-4
CDR3 length: 16
CDR3 protein: CASSPRGGTLNTEAFF

V gene: TRBV4-1
CDR3 length: 18
CDR3 protein: CASSQGLVLKASNQPQHF

V gene: TRBV6-2/TRBV6-3
CDR3 length: 15
CDR3 protein: CASSYGAVGGDEQFF

V gene: TRBV7-2
CDR3 length: 14
CDR3 protein: CASSVRDTNYEQYF

V gene: TRBV28
CDR3 length: 16
CDR3 protein: CASSWGLAGGWREQFF

V gene: TRBV5-5
CDR3 length: 17
CDR3 protein: CASSPSLGVTMINEQFF

V gene: TRBV7-9
CDR3 length: 13
CDR3 protein: CASSLVLGQPQHF

V gene: TRBV13
CDR3 length: 14
CDR3 protein: CASSDRGKNTEAFF

V gene: TRBV20-1
CDR3 length: 16
CDR3 protein: CSARDTRGLYNSPLHF